This T cell receptor (beta chain) was documented in a study of T-cell memory formation after mild COVID-19 (TCRdb year 2021). Context from the whole study: TCR sequence clusters from the two donors were largely donor specific. T-cell clones expanding and contracting after mild COVID-19 in a couple of donors were tracked by longitudinal TCRalpha and TCRbeta repertoire sequencing. The cohort comprised two young, previously healthy adult volunteers, one female and one male.

The listed sequencing device is Illumina NovaSeq 6000. cDNA libraries for TCRalpha and TCRbeta were prepared by 5'RACE using constant-segment primers, with sample barcodes and unique molecular identifiers added. RNA was extracted from every sample with Trizol reagent. Amplification of the libraries took two PCR steps, and the second step added a second sample barcode plus Illumina TruSeq adapters. Sequencing of the libraries was done on an Illumina NovaSeq, producing 2 x 150 bp paired-end reads. Under the source paper's analysis protocol: With migec v1.2.7, reads were demultiplexed and then collapsed into UMI-guided consensus sequences. Using mixcr v2.1.11, the UMI consensuses were aligned to TRA and TRB V and J templates and assembled into clonotypes. A clonotype was counted as expanded or contracted only if both edgeR and NoisET called the change significant, with noise models trained on biological replicates. For edgeR calls, the cutoffs were a false discovery rate-adjusted p below 0.01 and a log2 fold-change threshold of 1. As an exploratory analysis of dynamics, max-normalized trajectories of the 1000 most abundant clonotypes were examined by PCA with hierarchical clustering. The CD4 or CD8 phenotype of responding clones was assigned using the separately sequenced CD4+ and CD8+ repertoires. TCRdb reworked the public reads: Q25 trimming with fastp, MiXCR clone assembly, productive beta chains retained. Under each unique CDR3 protein, matching rows form one entry showing the most common genes and DNA. TCRdb's processing, not the authors' own work, is the source of the V and J calls. The sample data list 360,000 or so distinct CDR3 sequences, and 28% of these were observed just once. Clones ranked in the top ten supply about 14% of the sample.

The germline V gene yields SNHLY for CDR1 and FYNNEI for CDR2. The germline V and J ends show losses of 4 bases and 4 bases respectively, and no gene match explains 15 bases of the junction. The CDR3 has 17 amino acids, counting the end cysteine and phenylalanine. Solely the CDR3 DNA is kept, with 51 bases framed from the first base. Ficoll-Paque density gradient centrifugation was the method used to isolate PBMCs. On the study overall, not on this receptor specifically: The second-wave clones that peaked on day 37 were not confirmed to be SARS-CoV-2 specific. The study included only a couple of mild cases, and larger cohorts that include severe cases with pre-infection samples were judged to be necessary. Contracting CD4+ clones were located mainly in the CM and EM memory subsets, whereas CD8+ clones were found to be enriched in EMRA. Some responding clones were detected in pre-infection memory, suggesting pre-existing cross-reactive memory T cells joined the SARS-CoV-2 response. From day 15 to 85, contracting clones showed balanced CD4/CD8 phenotypes, whereas a second wave of clones that expanded from day 15 to 37 leaned towards CD4+.

Points on this clonotype: No antigen is known for it. One base away there is no much larger clone; base qualities are not given.

This clonotype was obtained from an adult woman who had mild COVID-19 (a few samples of this study predate the infection). The sample titles of this study are shuffled in the database, so cell type and time point are left out; the donor was told from shared clones. Sequenced: PBMCs or a T cell subset sorted from them (not recorded which). The rearrangement joined TRBV2 to TRBJ2-5; 7 bases in the junction line up with TRBD2. The CDR3 sequence is CASSAPRDFWEGETQYF. The sequenced DNA: TGTGCCAGCAGTGCCCCGCGGGACTTTTGGGAGGGAGAGACCCAGTACTTC.